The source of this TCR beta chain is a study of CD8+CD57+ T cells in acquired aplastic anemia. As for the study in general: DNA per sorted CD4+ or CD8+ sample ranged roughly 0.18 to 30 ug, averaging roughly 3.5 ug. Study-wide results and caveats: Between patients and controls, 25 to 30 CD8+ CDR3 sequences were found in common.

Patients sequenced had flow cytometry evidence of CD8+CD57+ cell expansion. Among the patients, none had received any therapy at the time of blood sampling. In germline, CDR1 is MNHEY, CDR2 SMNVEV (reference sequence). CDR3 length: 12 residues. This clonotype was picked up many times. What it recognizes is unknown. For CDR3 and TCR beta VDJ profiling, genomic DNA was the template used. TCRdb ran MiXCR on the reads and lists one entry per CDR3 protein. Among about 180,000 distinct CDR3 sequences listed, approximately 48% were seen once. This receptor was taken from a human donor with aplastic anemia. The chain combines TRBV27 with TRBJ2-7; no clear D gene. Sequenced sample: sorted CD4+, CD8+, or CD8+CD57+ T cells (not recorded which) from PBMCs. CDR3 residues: CATSQVRGEQYF. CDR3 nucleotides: TGTGCTACAAGCCAGGTACGTGGCGAGCAGTACTTC.